The rows below give T cell receptor beta chains drawn from one sample of a study of T cells in Graves' hyperthyroidism and ophthalmopathy. TCRdb re-called the multiplex PCR reads with MiXCR, one entry per CDR3 protein. The table records around 300,000 distinct CDR3 sequences, 13% of them present only once. The specimen sequenced was blood. The source of these receptors is a woman aged 25 to 39 with Graves' hyperthyroidism that later progressed to Graves' ophthalmopathy. CDR3s include the opening cysteine and the closing phenylalanine or tryptophan. A D gene is named only where the DNA matches it firmly. Only some rows state a clone size, as once, few, many or a class for expanded clones.

TRBV4-3	.	TRBJ2-2	.	CASSQDPQGSTGELFF	TGCGCCAGCAGCCAAGACCCCCAGGGTTCGACCGGGGAGCTGTTTTTT
TRBV30	many	TRBJ1-1	.	CAWSTHGTNTEAFF	TGTGCCTGGAGTACCCACGGGACGAACACTGAAGCTTTCTTT
TRBV28	many	TRBJ2-7	.	CASSLSSWLFKKYEQYF	TGTGCCAGCAGTTTATCAAGCTGGCTATTCAAAAAATACGAGCAGTACTTC
TRBV28	many	TRBJ2-3	.	CASSFRGYADTQYF	TGTGCCAGCAGTTTCAGGGGATACGCAGATACGCAGTATTTT
TRBV27	many	TRBJ2-5	TRBD2	CASSLTSGSVKTQYF	TGTGCCAGCAGCTTGACTAGCGGGAGTGTTAAGACCCAGTACTTC
TRBV7-2	many	TRBJ2-5	TRBD2	CASSLGAGGAETQYF	TGTGCCAGCAGCTTAGGAGCGGGAGGTGCAGAGACCCAGTACTTC
TRBV5-1	many	TRBJ1-4	.	CASSLAQNEKLFF	TGCGCCAGCAGCTTGGCACAGAATGAAAAACTGTTTTTT
TRBV4-2	many	TRBJ2-1	TRBD1	CASSHGDRDSSEQFF	TGTGCCAGCAGCCACGGGGACAGAGATAGTTCTGAGCAGTTCTTC
TRBV20-1	many	TRBJ1-5	.	CSASRGGAFSNQPQHF	TGCAGTGCTAGCCGGGGGGGGGCATTTAGTAATCAGCCCCAGCATTTT
TRBV5-1	many	TRBJ2-7	.	CASSWTRGTSYEQYF	TGCGCCAGCAGCTGGACTAGGGGGACTTCCTACGAGCAGTACTTC
TRBV29-1	many	TRBJ2-7	TRBD1	CSTRTGGYEQYF	TGCAGCACCAGGACAGGGGGATACGAGCAGTACTTC
TRBV18	many	TRBJ1-5	.	CASSRLRESNQPQHF	TGTGCCAGCTCACGCCTCAGGGAAAGCAATCAGCCCCAGCATTTT
TRBV29-1	.	TRBJ2-7	.	CSARTAGEEQYF	TGCAGCGCTAGGACCGCGGGTGAAGAGCAGTACTTC
TRBV6-2/TRBV6-3	.	TRBJ1-1	.	CASSPLGRGMGTEAFF	TGTGCCAGCAGTCCACTAGGTCGGGGTATGGGTACTGAAGCTTTCTTT
TRBV27	many	TRBJ2-1	.	CASSIGLNNEQFF	TGTGCCAGCAGTATCGGCCTGAACAATGAGCAGTTCTTC
TRBV29-1	few	TRBJ2-1	.	CSVELRGREQFF	TGCAGCGTTGAACTACGTGGACGGGAGCAGTTCTTC
TRBV12-3/TRBV12-4	many	TRBJ2-4	TRBD1	CASSSGQAGAKNIQYF	TGTGCCAGCAGCTCGGGACAGGCGGGGGCCAAAAACATTCAGTACTTC
TRBV7-8	many	TRBJ2-2	.	CASSPTRFGGTGELFF	TGTGCCAGCAGCCCCACTCGTTTTGGGGGCACCGGGGAGCTGTTTTTT
TRBV5-6	.	TRBJ2-2	.	CASSSSGTPLTGELFF	TGTGCCAGCAGTAGCTCGGGGACCCCCCTCACCGGGGAGCTGTTTTTT
TRBV28	many	TRBJ2-6	TRBD1	CASSSQTGSGANVLTF	TGTGCCAGCAGTTCGCAGACAGGGTCTGGGGCCAACGTCCTGACTTTC
TRBV10-3	many	TRBJ2-3	.	CAISPEATSTDTQYF	TGTGCCATCAGCCCGGAGGCAACCAGCACAGATACGCAGTATTTT
TRBV5-1	many	TRBJ2-7	.	CASSYVPGYEQYF	TGCGCCAGCAGCTACGTACCGGGATACGAGCAGTACTTC
TRBV7-9	many	TRBJ2-5	.	CASTGTEETQYF	TGTGCGAGTACCGGCACAGAAGAGACCCAGTACTTC
TRBV7-3	many	TRBJ2-2	.	CASSSRPRGDTGELFF	TGTGCCAGCAGCTCTCGGCCGAGGGGCGACACCGGGGAGCTGTTTTTT
TRBV2	many	TRBJ2-3	.	CASPSGPASTDTQYF	TGTGCCAGTCCCTCCGGGCCAGCTAGCACAGATACGCAGTATTTT
TRBV20-1	few	TRBJ1-5	.	CSASEVGGLSNQPQHF	TGCAGTGCTAGCGAAGTCGGCGGGCTTAGCAATCAGCCCCAGCATTTT
TRBV4-2	once	TRBJ2-3	.	CASSRDTSDTQYF	TGTGCCAGCAGCCGGGACACTTCAGATACGCAGTATTTT
TRBV28	many	TRBJ2-1	.	CASSSTLHNEQFF	TGTGCCAGCAGTTCGACTCTCCACAATGAGCAGTTCTTC
TRBV5-1	many	TRBJ1-1	.	CASSFGWVNTEAFF	TGCGCCAGCAGCTTTGGTTGGGTGAACACTGAAGCTTTCTTT
TRBV20-1	many	TRBJ1-1	.	CSAREVKSNTEAFF	TGCAGTGCTAGAGAGGTCAAATCGAACACTGAAGCTTTCTTT
TRBV20-1	.	TRBJ2-2	.	CSARKGPATGELFF	TGCAGTGCTAGAAAGGGGCCGGCCACCGGGGAGCTGTTTTTT
TRBV5-6	many	TRBJ2-5	.	CASAPGVQETQYF	TGTGCCAGCGCCCCAGGGGTCCAAGAGACCCAGTACTTC
TRBV7-2	many	TRBJ2-7	.	CASSFSPDYEQYF	TGTGCCAGCAGCTTCAGCCCGGACTACGAGCAGTACTTC
TRBV7-8	many	TRBJ2-3	.	CASSPLIGDTQYF	TGTGCCAGCAGCCCTCTTATTGGCGATACGCAGTATTTT
TRBV29-1	large	TRBJ2-1	TRBD2	CSALPFLTSGGRDEQFF	TGCAGCGCTCTACCCTTCCTGACTAGCGGTGGAAGGGATGAGCAGTTCTTC
TRBV18	many	TRBJ2-3	.	CASSPRLGAHTQYF	TGTGCCAGCTCACCACGGCTAGGGGCACATACGCAGTATTTT
TRBV5-6	few	TRBJ1-2	TRBD1	CASNRGGQGSSGYTF	TGTGCCAGCAACCGAGGTGGACAGGGAAGTTCGGGCTACACCTTC
TRBV27	many	TRBJ2-7	.	CASMDGDSYEQYF	TGTGCCAGCATGGACGGGGACTCCTACGAGCAGTACTTC
TRBV27	once	TRBJ2-2	TRBD2	CASSLESGLAGTPGELFF	TGTGCCAGCAGTTTGGAGTCGGGACTAGCGGGAACTCCCGGGGAGCTGTTTTTT
TRBV19	few	TRBJ1-4	.	CASSRSGATNEKLFF	TGTGCCAGTAGTCGCAGCGGGGCAACTAATGAAAAACTGTTTTTT
TRBV20-1	many	TRBJ2-1	.	CSASSGAWSEQFF	TGCAGTGCTAGCTCCGGGGCGTGGAGTGAGCAGTTCTTC
TRBV28	many	TRBJ2-2	.	CASSLSGTGELFF	TGTGCCAGCAGTTTATCTGGGACCGGGGAGCTGTTTTTT
TRBV15	.	TRBJ1-2	TRBD1	CATSGGDSGRYGYTF	TGTGCCACCAGCGGAGGGGACAGCGGGCGATATGGCTACACCTTC
TRBV27	few	TRBJ2-7	.	CASSQGTRPFYEQYF	TGTGCCAGCAGTCAAGGGACGAGGCCGTTCTACGAGCAGTACTTC
TRBV20-1	many	TRBJ1-5	.	CSAPLAGAQHF	TGCAGTGCCCCGCTCGCCGGGGCCCAGCATTTT
TRBV20-1	many	TRBJ1-2	TRBD1	CSAISDRTFQGYTF	TGCAGTGCTATTTCGGACAGGACGTTTCAAGGCTACACCTTC
TRBV30	many	TRBJ1-6	.	CAWSVGQYNSPLHF	TGTGCCTGGAGTGTAGGGCAGTATAATTCACCCCTCCACTTT
TRBV28	many	TRBJ2-5	.	CASSPLGTAYQETQYF	TGTGCCAGCAGCCCCCTCGGGACTGCGTACCAAGAGACCCAGTACTTC
TRBV27	many	TRBJ2-1	.	CASSYQRLGDNEQFF	TGTGCCAGCAGTTACCAGAGGTTGGGGGACAATGAGCAGTTCTTC
TRBV6-2/TRBV6-3	many	TRBJ1-1	.	CASSLSFVNTEAFF	TGTGCCAGCAGTTTATCATTTGTGAACACTGAAGCTTTCTTT
TRBV6-1	many	TRBJ1-2	.	CASSTDLALTLVGYTF	TGTGCCAGCAGCACGGACCTAGCCCTAACCCTTGTTGGCTACACCTTC
TRBV29-1	few	TRBJ2-3	.	CSVDSGQSTDTQYF	TGCAGCGTTGATAGCGGTCAAAGCACAGATACGCAGTATTTT
TRBV13	many	TRBJ2-7	.	CASSPAGVYEQYF	TGTGCCAGCAGCCCCGCCGGCGTCTACGAGCAGTACTTC
TRBV2	many	TRBJ1-2	.	CASSEGASNYGYTF	TGTGCCAGCAGTGAAGGGGCCTCTAACTATGGCTACACCTTC
TRBV9	many	TRBJ2-7	.	CASSPQGDSSYEQYF	TGTGCCAGCAGCCCCCAAGGAGACTCATCCTACGAGCAGTACTTC